Described below is a single TCR beta chain sequence and its context. Its antigen is currently unknown. This specimen comes from a study of T cell responses to AZD1222 COVID-19 vaccine. The germline gives CDR1 MGHDK, CDR2 SYGVNS. The CDR3 loop spans 15 amino acids. V dropped 4 bases and J dropped 0 bases, with 11 bases sitting between them. Study results and caveats: After two AZD1222 doses, spike-specific TCR breadth and depth rose versus day 0. Repertoires were obtained only post-peak T cell response.

Profiling relied on immunoSEQ multiplex PCR, and the TCRdb table lists in-frame clones only, not all of them. The repertoire holds around 71,000 clones, with around 80% as singletons. The receptor's source is an adult who received the AZD1222 COVID-19 vaccine. V and J are TRBV25-1 and TRBJ2-3, with a weak D call TRBD2 (5 bases). The source material was peripheral blood, sampled 28 days after the second AZD1222 dose. The CDR3 DNA sequence: TGTGCCAGCAGTGGTCTCGGGATTAGCACAGATACGCAGTATTTT. Residues: CASSGLGISTDTQYF.